The present TCR beta chain was sequenced within a study of PD-L1 blockade in urothelial cancer. Background on the study: Blood-derived samples held a median about 150,000 T cells.

Repertoires were generated with immunoSEQ multiplex PCR, while TCRdb's copy carries only in-frame clones and drops some. The sample holds about 45,000 clones, about 87% seen once. The V end lost 4 bases, the J end lost 4 bases, and 14 bases lay between the germline ends. This CDR3 has 14 residues. Germline-derived CDR1 and CDR2 are GTSNPN and SVGIG (reference sequence). This sample comprised PBMCs, obtained around atezolizumab (anti-PD-L1) treatment. This receptor was taken from a man older than 75 with urothelial cancer. The chain uses TRBV30 and TRBJ2-1; no definite D call. CDR3 loop: CAWTNSKYYNEQFF. As DNA, the CDR3 is TGTGCCTGGACTAACAGCAAGTATTACAATGAGCAGTTCTTC.